Listed below are T cell receptor beta chains from one sample, sequenced in a study of identical twins. TCRdb ran MiXCR on the 5' RACE reads and lists one entry per CDR3 protein. The sample contains around 1.7 million distinct CDR3 sequences, less than 35% of which appear only once. The sequencing sample was made of cord blood. These receptors were taken from a newborn girl in good health. CDR3s include the opening cysteine and the closing phenylalanine or tryptophan. D genes are given only for firm matches. Clone size, where shown, is once, few, many, or a class for clones that have expanded.

J gene: TRBJ1-2; D gene: .; V gene: TRBV7-9; clone size: few; CDR3 length: 13; CDR3 DNA: TGTGCCAGCAGCTTAGATGGTACGCCTGGCTACACCTTC; CDR3 protein: CASSLDGTPGYTF
J gene: TRBJ2-7; D gene: .; V gene: TRBV18; clone size: .; CDR3 length: 13; CDR3 DNA: TGTGCCAGCTCACCAAATCCGATCTCCGAGCAGTACTTC; CDR3 protein: CASSPNPISEQYF
J gene: TRBJ1-2; D gene: .; V gene: TRBV7-2; clone size: many; CDR3 length: 12; CDR3 DNA: TGTGCCAGCAGCCGCTCGAACTATGGCTACACCTTC; CDR3 protein: CASSRSNYGYTF
J gene: TRBJ2-7; D gene: TRBD1; V gene: TRBV7-2; clone size: .; CDR3 length: 15; CDR3 DNA: TGTGCCAGCAGCTCACCAGGGACAGGGAACTTTCAGCAGTACTTC; CDR3 protein: CASSSPGTGNFQQYF
J gene: TRBJ2-1; D gene: TRBD1; V gene: TRBV27; clone size: few; CDR3 length: 16; CDR3 DNA: TGTGCCAGCAGTTCGACCGGGACAGGGGGCGTCTATGAGCAGTTCTTC; CDR3 protein: CASSSTGTGGVYEQFF
J gene: TRBJ2-3; D gene: TRBD2; V gene: TRBV5-1; clone size: .; CDR3 length: 16; CDR3 DNA: TGCGCCAGCAGGGAGCGGGAGTGGTTTGGTTCAGATACGCAGTATTTT; CDR3 protein: CASREREWFGSDTQYF
J gene: TRBJ2-2; D gene: .; V gene: TRBV12-3/TRBV12-4; clone size: .; CDR3 length: 16; CDR3 DNA: TGTGCCAGCATCCCCAGTGGTACTAGCCTCACCGGGGAGCTGTTTTTT; CDR3 protein: CASIPSGTSLTGELFF
J gene: TRBJ2-5; D gene: TRBD1; V gene: TRBV6-5; clone size: .; CDR3 length: 15; CDR3 DNA: TGTGCCAGCAACAACAGGGGGTTTTGGCCAGAGACCCAGTACTTC; CDR3 protein: CASNNRGFWPETQYF
J gene: TRBJ1-2; D gene: .; V gene: TRBV7-8; clone size: .; CDR3 length: 14; CDR3 DNA: TGTGCCAGCACCCTTAGAGACGGCAGCTATGGCTACACCTTC; CDR3 protein: CASTLRDGSYGYTF
J gene: TRBJ2-2; D gene: TRBD1; V gene: TRBV20-1; clone size: .; CDR3 length: 15; CDR3 DNA: TGCAGTGCTAGAGTACGACAGGGGGTGGCCGGGGAGCTGTTTTTT; CDR3 protein: CSARVRQGVAGELFF
J gene: TRBJ1-1; D gene: .; V gene: TRBV28; clone size: few; CDR3 length: 13; CDR3 DNA: TGTGCCAGCAGTTTCCGGCAGGGGCCCCAAGCTTTCTTT; CDR3 protein: CASSFRQGPQAFF
J gene: TRBJ1-3; D gene: .; V gene: TRBV20-1; clone size: .; CDR3 length: 15; CDR3 DNA: TGCAGTGCTGGGAGTAGGCTGACCTCTGGAAACACCATATATTTT; CDR3 protein: CSAGSRLTSGNTIYF
J gene: TRBJ2-3; D gene: .; V gene: TRBV7-9; clone size: few; CDR3 length: 13; CDR3 DNA: TGTGCCAGCAGCTCCCTGACGGGAGATACGCAGTATTTT; CDR3 protein: CASSSLTGDTQYF
J gene: TRBJ1-6; D gene: .; V gene: TRBV5-1; clone size: few; CDR3 length: 17; CDR3 DNA: TGCGCCAGCAGCGTTGCCTACCGGGCCCTATATAATTCACCCCTCCACTTT; CDR3 protein: CASSVAYRALYNSPLHF
J gene: TRBJ2-1; D gene: .; V gene: TRBV27; clone size: many; CDR3 length: 12; CDR3 DNA: TGTGCCAGCAGTTCCCTCGGGGGTGAGCAGTTCTTC; CDR3 protein: CASSSLGGEQFF
J gene: TRBJ1-5; D gene: TRBD1; V gene: TRBV4-2; clone size: few; CDR3 length: 16; CDR3 DNA: TGTGCCAGCAGCCAATACTGGGACAGGGGCAATCAGCCCCAGCATTTT; CDR3 protein: CASSQYWDRGNQPQHF
J gene: TRBJ1-6; D gene: .; V gene: TRBV6-5; clone size: few; CDR3 length: 14; CDR3 DNA: TGTGCCAGCAGTTACGACAGGACTAATTCACCCCTCCACTTT; CDR3 protein: CASSYDRTNSPLHF
J gene: TRBJ2-7; D gene: .; V gene: TRBV28; clone size: .; CDR3 length: 15; CDR3 DNA: TGTGCCAGCAGTTTATTTGGCAGCCCTCCCTACGAGCAGTACTTC; CDR3 protein: CASSLFGSPPYEQYF
J gene: TRBJ1-2; D gene: .; V gene: TRBV2; clone size: few; CDR3 length: 16; CDR3 DNA: TGTGCCAGCAGTGTCCGGGACGCCGTTACTAACTATGGCTACACCTTC; CDR3 protein: CASSVRDAVTNYGYTF
J gene: TRBJ2-7; D gene: TRBD2; V gene: TRBV7-9; clone size: few; CDR3 length: 16; CDR3 DNA: TGTGCCAGCAGCTTAGTTGGGCTAGCGGCCTCCTACGAGCAGTACTTC; CDR3 protein: CASSLVGLAASYEQYF
J gene: TRBJ2-7; D gene: TRBD2; V gene: TRBV4-1; clone size: few; CDR3 length: 17; CDR3 DNA: TGCGCCAGCAGCCAAGGTTCTGTTCGCGGGGGATCCTACGAGCAGTACTTC; CDR3 protein: CASSQGSVRGGSYEQYF
J gene: TRBJ1-2; D gene: TRBD1; V gene: TRBV28; clone size: .; CDR3 length: 15; CDR3 DNA: TGTGCCAGCAGCTACAGACAGGGGATAAGATATGGCTACACCTTC; CDR3 protein: CASSYRQGIRYGYTF
J gene: TRBJ1-1; D gene: TRBD1; V gene: TRBV7-6; clone size: .; CDR3 length: 14; CDR3 DNA: TGTGCCAGCAGCACCCGAACAGGGGGCACTGAAGCTTTCTTT; CDR3 protein: CASSTRTGGTEAFF
J gene: TRBJ1-5; D gene: TRBD1; V gene: TRBV12-3/TRBV12-4; clone size: .; CDR3 length: 14; CDR3 DNA: TGTGCCAGCACCTGGACAGGGTTCAACCAGCCCCAGCATTTT; CDR3 protein: CASTWTGFNQPQHF
J gene: TRBJ2-3; D gene: .; V gene: TRBV28; clone size: few; CDR3 length: 16; CDR3 DNA: TGTGCCAGCAGTTTATCCGGGTCAGGGATTCCAGATACGCAGTATTTT; CDR3 protein: CASSLSGSGIPDTQYF
J gene: TRBJ2-3; D gene: .; V gene: TRBV3-1; clone size: .; CDR3 length: 17; CDR3 DNA: TGTGCCAGCAGCCAAGAGTGGGGGGGGGCCTTATCAGATACGCAGTATTTT; CDR3 protein: CASSQEWGGALSDTQYF
J gene: TRBJ2-7; D gene: TRBD1; V gene: TRBV7-9; clone size: few; CDR3 length: 16; CDR3 DNA: TGTGCCAGCAGCACATCCCGGGACAGCGCTTCCTACGAGCAGTACTTC; CDR3 protein: CASSTSRDSASYEQYF
J gene: TRBJ2-7; D gene: TRBD1; V gene: TRBV5-1; clone size: .; CDR3 length: 14; CDR3 DNA: TGCGCCAGCAGCTCGGGACAGGGGGTCTACGAGCGGTACTTC; CDR3 protein: CASSSGQGVYERYF
J gene: TRBJ2-1; D gene: .; V gene: TRBV5-1; clone size: few; CDR3 length: 19; CDR3 DNA: TGCGCCAGCAGCTTGGGGCTAGTAGTTCGTCTTGTTTCCTACAATGAGCAGTTCTTC; CDR3 protein: CASSLGLVVRLVSYNEQFF
J gene: TRBJ2-7; D gene: TRBD2; V gene: TRBV20-1; clone size: .; CDR3 length: 17; CDR3 DNA: TGCAGTGTTTTCATTCGGACTAGCGGGAGCTCCTACAATGAGCAGTACTTC; CDR3 protein: CSVFIRTSGSSYNEQYF
J gene: TRBJ1-5; D gene: .; V gene: TRBV5-1; clone size: many; CDR3 length: 13; CDR3 DNA: TGCGCCAGCAGCTCGGACTTAAATCAGCCCCAGCATTTT; CDR3 protein: CASSSDLNQPQHF
J gene: TRBJ1-2; D gene: .; V gene: TRBV3-1; clone size: many; CDR3 length: 13; CDR3 DNA: TGTGCCAGCAGCCAGGGGGGAACCTATGGCTACACCTTC; CDR3 protein: CASSQGGTYGYTF
J gene: TRBJ2-7; D gene: .; V gene: TRBV7-9; clone size: .; CDR3 length: 13; CDR3 DNA: TGTGCCAGCAGCTTAAACCAGTACCCTCGGCAGTACTTC; CDR3 protein: CASSLNQYPRQYF
J gene: TRBJ1-5; D gene: TRBD1; V gene: TRBV20-1; clone size: .; CDR3 length: 14; CDR3 DNA: TGCAGTGCTAGTTGGACAGGGAGCAGTCAGCCCCAGCATTTT; CDR3 protein: CSASWTGSSQPQHF
J gene: TRBJ2-3; D gene: .; V gene: TRBV20-1; clone size: .; CDR3 length: 14; CDR3 DNA: TGCAGTGCTAGAGTTAGCGAGGGCACAGATACGCAGTATTTT; CDR3 protein: CSARVSEGTDTQYF
J gene: TRBJ2-7; D gene: TRBD2; V gene: TRBV5-1; clone size: few; CDR3 length: 16; CDR3 DNA: TGCGCCAGCAGCTTTGGGAGCGGGGGGGCCATATACGAGCAGTACTTC; CDR3 protein: CASSFGSGGAIYEQYF
J gene: TRBJ1-2; D gene: TRBD1; V gene: TRBV20-1; clone size: .; CDR3 length: 14; CDR3 DNA: TGCAGTGCTAGACCGGACAGGGTTACGTATGGCTACACCTTC; CDR3 protein: CSARPDRVTYGYTF
J gene: TRBJ2-2; D gene: .; V gene: TRBV27; clone size: .; CDR3 length: 17; CDR3 DNA: TGTGCCAGCAGTCCACTGCCAAGCGGAGCGAACACCGGGGAGCTGTTTTTT; CDR3 protein: CASSPLPSGANTGELFF
J gene: TRBJ2-7; D gene: .; V gene: TRBV5-1; clone size: .; CDR3 length: 15; CDR3 DNA: TGCGCCAGCAGCTCGCGGGACTTTAACTCCTACGAGCAGTACTTC; CDR3 protein: CASSSRDFNSYEQYF
J gene: TRBJ2-7; D gene: TRBD1; V gene: TRBV7-9; clone size: .; CDR3 length: 17; CDR3 DNA: TGTGCCAGCAGCTCCCCCCGTTCGACTGGCGGGACAGGCGAGCAGTACTTC; CDR3 protein: CASSSPRSTGGTGEQYF
J gene: TRBJ2-3; D gene: .; V gene: TRBV6-5; clone size: .; CDR3 length: 15; CDR3 DNA: TGTGCCAGCCCCCCCGGGCCCCCTAGCACAGATACGCAGTATTTT; CDR3 protein: CASPPGPPSTDTQYF
J gene: TRBJ2-1; D gene: .; V gene: TRBV12-3/TRBV12-4; clone size: .; CDR3 length: 16; CDR3 DNA: TGTGCCAGCAGTTTCCCGGGACTTAGCTCCTACAATGAGCAGTTCTTC; CDR3 protein: CASSFPGLSSYNEQFF
J gene: TRBJ1-1; D gene: .; V gene: TRBV27; clone size: .; CDR3 length: 18; CDR3 DNA: TGTGCCAGCAGTTTACTGGTTCCCCGGGGCGCCCCTAACACTGAAGCTTTCTTT; CDR3 protein: CASSLLVPRGAPNTEAFF
J gene: TRBJ2-7; D gene: .; V gene: TRBV5-1; clone size: .; CDR3 length: 15; CDR3 DNA: TGCGCCAGCAGCTTAGACAGCAAGAGCTCCTACGAGCAGTACTTC; CDR3 protein: CASSLDSKSSYEQYF
J gene: TRBJ2-3; D gene: .; V gene: TRBV3-1; clone size: few; CDR3 length: 15; CDR3 DNA: TGTGCCAGCAGCCAGATGGGGGTTAGCAGGGGCCGGCAGTATTTT; CDR3 protein: CASSQMGVSRGRQYF
J gene: TRBJ2-3; D gene: TRBD2; V gene: TRBV12-3/TRBV12-4; clone size: .; CDR3 length: 15; CDR3 DNA: TGTGCCAGCAGGCTGCTAGCGGCTAGCACAGATACGCAGTATTTT; CDR3 protein: CASRLLAASTDTQYF
J gene: TRBJ2-2; D gene: .; V gene: TRBV28; clone size: .; CDR3 length: 15; CDR3 DNA: TGTGCCAGCCTTCAGGGGGGGATTAACACCGGGGAGCTGTTTTTT; CDR3 protein: CASLQGGINTGELFF
J gene: TRBJ2-7; D gene: .; V gene: TRBV5-1; clone size: few; CDR3 length: 12; CDR3 DNA: TGCGCCAGCAGCACTACAGGGCCCGAGCAGTACTTC; CDR3 protein: CASSTTGPEQYF
J gene: TRBJ2-5; D gene: .; V gene: TRBV7-2; clone size: .; CDR3 length: 17; CDR3 DNA: TGTGCCAGCAGCTTAGAACGAGTCGCAGGGCGACAAGAGACCCAGTACTTC; CDR3 protein: CASSLERVAGRQETQYF
J gene: TRBJ2-3; D gene: TRBD2; V gene: TRBV4-2; clone size: .; CDR3 length: 16; CDR3 DNA: TGTGCCAGCAGCCGGACTAGCGGGGGCCTCACAGATACGCAGTATTTT; CDR3 protein: CASSRTSGGLTDTQYF
J gene: TRBJ2-7; D gene: TRBD2; V gene: TRBV20-1; clone size: few; CDR3 length: 14; CDR3 DNA: TGCAGTGCTAGGAGGACTAGCGGGGCCGACGAGCAGTACTTC; CDR3 protein: CSARRTSGADEQYF
J gene: TRBJ2-4; D gene: .; V gene: TRBV5-8; clone size: .; CDR3 length: 15; CDR3 DNA: TGTGCCAGCAGCGCTTTCCTAGGGTACAAAAACATTCAGTACTTC; CDR3 protein: CASSAFLGYKNIQYF
J gene: TRBJ2-7; D gene: TRBD1; V gene: TRBV10-3; clone size: many; CDR3 length: 14; CDR3 DNA: TGTGCCATCAGTGACGGGACAGAGGCCTACGAGCAGTACTTC; CDR3 protein: CAISDGTEAYEQYF
J gene: TRBJ2-3; D gene: TRBD2; V gene: TRBV9; clone size: few; CDR3 length: 16; CDR3 DNA: TGTGCCAGCAGCGTAGGGCGGGGGGCCATGACAGATACGCAGTATTTT; CDR3 protein: CASSVGRGAMTDTQYF
J gene: TRBJ1-6; D gene: .; V gene: TRBV14; clone size: .; CDR3 length: 15; CDR3 DNA: TGTGCCAGCAGCCAAGAGAGGGACAAGTGGTCACCCCTCCACTTT; CDR3 protein: CASSQERDKWSPLHF
J gene: TRBJ2-5; D gene: TRBD1; V gene: TRBV6-6; clone size: .; CDR3 length: 15; CDR3 DNA: TGTGCCAGCAGTTACCAGACAGGGGGGGGAAAGACCCAGTACTTC; CDR3 protein: CASSYQTGGGKTQYF
J gene: TRBJ2-1; D gene: .; V gene: TRBV29-1; clone size: few; CDR3 length: 14; CDR3 DNA: TGCAGCGTTGAACGGAGGGGGCGATACAATGAGCAGTTCTTC; CDR3 protein: CSVERRGRYNEQFF
J gene: TRBJ2-5; D gene: TRBD2; V gene: TRBV6-1; clone size: .; CDR3 length: 15; CDR3 DNA: TGTGCCAGCAGGACCGGGACTAGCGGCTTGCAATGGCAGTACTTC; CDR3 protein: CASRTGTSGLQWQYF
J gene: TRBJ2-3; D gene: .; V gene: TRBV5-1; clone size: .; CDR3 length: 14; CDR3 DNA: TGCGCCAGCAGCTTAGGAGCAAAAACAGATACGCAGTATTTT; CDR3 protein: CASSLGAKTDTQYF
J gene: TRBJ1-1; D gene: .; V gene: TRBV30; clone size: .; CDR3 length: 13; CDR3 DNA: TGTGCCTGGAGGAGGCCGGGGCGCACTGAAGCTTTCTTT; CDR3 protein: CAWRRPGRTEAFF